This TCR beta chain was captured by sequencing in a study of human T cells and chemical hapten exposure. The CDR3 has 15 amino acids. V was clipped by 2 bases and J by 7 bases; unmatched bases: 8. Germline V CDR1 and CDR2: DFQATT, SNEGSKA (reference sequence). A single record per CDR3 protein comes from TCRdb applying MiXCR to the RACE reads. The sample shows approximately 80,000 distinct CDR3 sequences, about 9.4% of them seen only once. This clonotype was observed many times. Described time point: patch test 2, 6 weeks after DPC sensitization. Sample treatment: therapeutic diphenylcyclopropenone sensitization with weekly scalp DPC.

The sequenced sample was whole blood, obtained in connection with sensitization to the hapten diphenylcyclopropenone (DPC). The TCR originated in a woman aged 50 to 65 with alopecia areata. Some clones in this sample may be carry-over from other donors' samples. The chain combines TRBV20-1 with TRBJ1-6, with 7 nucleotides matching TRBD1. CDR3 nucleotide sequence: TGCAGTGCTAGAACGCCGGGACAGCAGAATTCACCCCTCCACTTT. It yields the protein CSARTPGQQNSPLHF.